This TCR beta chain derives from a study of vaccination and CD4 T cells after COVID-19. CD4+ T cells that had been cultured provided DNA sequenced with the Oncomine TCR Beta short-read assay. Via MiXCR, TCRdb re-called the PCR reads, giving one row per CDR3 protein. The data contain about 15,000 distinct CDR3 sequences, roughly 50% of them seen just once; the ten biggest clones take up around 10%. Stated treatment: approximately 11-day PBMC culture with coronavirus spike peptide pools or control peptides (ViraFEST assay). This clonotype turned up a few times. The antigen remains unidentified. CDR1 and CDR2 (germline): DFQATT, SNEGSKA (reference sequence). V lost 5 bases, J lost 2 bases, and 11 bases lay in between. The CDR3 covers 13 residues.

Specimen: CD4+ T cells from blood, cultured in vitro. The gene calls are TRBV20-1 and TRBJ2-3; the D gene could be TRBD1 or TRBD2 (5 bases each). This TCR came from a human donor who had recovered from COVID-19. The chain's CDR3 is CSAWDPSTDTQYF. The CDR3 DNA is TGCAGTGCTTGGGACCCATCCACAGATACGCAGTATTTT.